A single sample is the source of the 8 T cell receptor beta chains below, sequenced in a study of blood T cell repertoires in COVID-19. Sequencing used immunoSEQ multiplex PCR; TCRdb keeps in-frame clones, though not all of them. The table has 130,000 to 150,000 clones, about 92% seen once. Input material: peripheral blood. The receptor set was obtained from a human donor in a cohort sampled during active COVID-19.

This clone was seen only once. The chain has TRBV2 and TRBJ2-3; 15 bases are a match to TRBD2. CDR3 length: 15 amino acids. Germline V gene sequence: CDR1 SNHLY, CDR2 FYNNEI. With V trimmed by 8 bases and J by 6 bases, 6 bases remained unmatched. The CDR3 DNA is TGTGCCAGCCTTGGACTAGCGGGGGGGCCGGATACGCAGTATTTT. It is translated as CASLGLAGGPDTQYF.

This clone was seen only once. This rearrangement joins TRBV6-5 to TRBJ2-3, with D tentatively TRBD2 (5 bases). The CDR3 runs 14 residues. Per germline, CDR1 MNHEY and CDR2 SVGAGI. Trimming took 2 bases from V and 3 from J, leaving 9 bases between them. The CDR3 loop reads CASSYSGRTDTQYF. CDR3 DNA: TGTGCCAGCAGTTACAGCGGACGTACAGATACGCAGTATTTT.

This chain connects TRBV7-9 to TRBJ1-2; 7 bases agree with TRBD1. Germline V gives CDR1 SEHNR, CDR2 FQNEAQ (reference sequence). This CDR3 is 15 amino acids long. The J segment lost 8 bases and the V segment lost 3 bases, leaving 12 bases of the junction unmatched. The CDR3 reads CASSLEGGGSGGYTF. The CDR3 coding sequence is TGTGCCAGCAGCTTGGAAGGGGGCGGTTCCGGCGGCTACACCTTC.

This clone was picked up one time. The chain combines TRBV12-3 or TRBV12-4 with TRBJ1-1; 7 bases map to TRBD1. Trimming at V came to 8 bases and at J to 8 bases, leaving 5 bases not matched to a gene. This CDR3 has 11 residues. This chain's CDR3 is CASGQVIEAFF. The CDR3, as DNA: TGTGCCAGCGGACAGGTTATAGAAGCTTTCTTT.

The rearrangement joins TRBV4-1 to TRBJ1-2, with D possibly TRBD1 on 5 matching bases. The V end lost 4 bases, the J end lost 2 bases, and 14 bases lay between the germline ends. Germline loops: CDR1 MGHRA, CDR2 YSYEKL. This CDR3 spans 15 amino acids. CDR3 bases: TGCGCCAGCAGCCGCGGGGGGGTTCTGAACTATGGCTACACCTTC. Translation: CASSRGGVLNYGYTF.

The rearrangement uses TRBV5-4 and TRBJ2-2; 9 nucleotides line up with TRBD1. V lost 2 bases to trimming and J lost 4 bases; unmatched junction nucleotides: 6. Germline CDR1 and CDR2: SGHNT and YYREEE (reference sequence). The CDR3 contains 16 residues. CDR3 in amino acids: CASSFPGQGSTGELFF. In nucleotides, the CDR3 is TGTGCCAGCAGCTTCCCGGGACAGGGATCCACCGGGGAGCTGTTTTTT.

This rearrangement joins TRBV12-5 to TRBJ2-1, with D possibly being TRBD1 (6 bases). Trimming took 7 bases from V and 8 from J, leaving 18 bases between them. Germline V lookup: CDR1 LGHNT, CDR2 FRNRAP. This CDR3 region has 14 residues. CDR3 loop: CASVPTGWGDEQFF. CDR3 nucleotides: TGTGCTAGTGTTCCAACAGGGTGGGGAGATGAGCAGTTCTTC.

Here the CDR3 DNA reads TGTGCCAGCAGCGTAGCTTCTGGGGCCAACGTCCTGACTTTC. Its translation: CASSVASGANVLTF. The chain combines TRBV9 with TRBJ2-6; D is undetermined. CDR1 and CDR2 (germline): SGDLS, YYNGEE. This CDR3 region has 14 residues. V lost 0 bases and J lost 1, with 2 bases in between.